This is a list of T cell receptor beta chains from one sample in a study of vaccination and CD4 T cells after COVID-19. TCRdb analysed the PCR reads with MiXCR anew, one entry per CDR3 protein. The table lists some 7,000 distinct CDR3 sequences, about 29% of them singletons, with 25% to 35% in the top ten. These receptors' antigens are unknown. The sample taken for sequencing was CD4+ T cells from blood, cultured in vitro. All receptors come from a human donor in good health. Both conserved end residues are part of each CDR3. The D gene is left open where the match is weak. Expanded clones get a size class; other rows say once, few or many, or leave the size out.

cdr3_aa	cdr3_nt	d_call	clone_size	v_call	j_call	cdr3_length
CASSRGGDGQFF	TGTGCCAGCAGCCGGGGGGGCGACGGGCAGTTCTTC	TRBD2	-	TRBV5-6	TRBJ2-1	12
CSAQRSGGGGRPEAFF	TGCAGCGCACAAAGGTCAGGTGGGGGAGGGAGACCTGAAGCTTTCTTT	-	-	TRBV29-1	TRBJ1-1	16
CASSPGGTGETQYF	TGTGCCAGCTCACCGGGAGGGACGGGGGAGACCCAGTACTTC	TRBD2	-	TRBV18	TRBJ2-5	14
CASRDLTGESNQPQHF	TGTGCCAGCAGGGACCTGACAGGAGAAAGCAATCAGCCCCAGCATTTT	-	few	TRBV6-1	TRBJ1-5	16
CASSEASGGQETQYF	TGTGCCAGCAGTGAAGCTAGCGGGGGGCAAGAGACCCAGTACTTC	TRBD2	-	TRBV6-1	TRBJ2-5	15
CASSKGRTGGCEQYF	TGTGCCAGCAGCAAAGGTCGGACAGGGGGCTGCGAGCAGTACTTC	-	-	TRBV21-1	TRBJ2-7	15
CASSFLRGLTSEYNEQFF	TGTGCCAGCAGCTTTTTGCGGGGTCTTACTTCGGAATACAATGAGCAGTTCTTC	-	once	TRBV7-9	TRBJ2-1	18
CASYLAGSTDTQYF	TGTGCCAGCTATCTAGCGGGGAGCACAGATACGCAGTATTTT	TRBD2	-	TRBV28	TRBJ2-3	14
CASSYDRYNEQFF	TGTGCCAGCAGTTACGACCGGTACAATGAGCAGTTCTTC	-	-	TRBV6-5	TRBJ2-1	13
CASSLGQNQPQHF	TGTGCCAGCAGCTTAGGACAGAATCAGCCCCAGCATTTT	-	-	TRBV11-2	TRBJ1-5	13
CASSEQGNSPLHF	TGCGCCAGCAGCGAACAGGGAAATTCACCCCTCCACTTT	-	few	TRBV10-1	TRBJ1-6	13
CASIGGNAEAFF	TGTGCCAGCATTGGGGGTAACGCTGAAGCTTTCTTT	-	few	TRBV28	TRBJ1-1	12
CASSYSIPAVSTDTQYF	TGTGCCAGCAGTTACTCGATCCCAGCGGTTAGCACAGATACGCAGTATTTT	-	-	TRBV6-5	TRBJ2-3	17
CASRLAGGGGEQFF	TGTGCCAGCAGACTAGCGGGGGGCGGAGGGGAGCAGTTCTTC	TRBD2	-	TRBV12-3/TRBV12-4	TRBJ2-1	14
CSVGGTGVSDTQYF	TGCAGCGTTGGGGGGACAGGGGTGTCAGATACGCAGTATTTT	TRBD1	-	TRBV29-1	TRBJ2-3	14
CASSTTSGGPGEQFF	TGTGCCAGTAGTACGACTAGCGGGGGGCCCGGTGAGCAGTTCTTC	TRBD2	few	TRBV19	TRBJ2-1	15
CASSSRDGNQPQHF	TGTGCCAGCAGCTCCCGTGACGGGAATCAGCCCCAGCATTTT	-	medium-sized	TRBV7-9	TRBJ1-5	14
CSARRPTSYNEQFF	TGCAGTGCTAGGAGACCCACCTCCTACAATGAGCAGTTCTTC	-	medium-sized	TRBV20-1	TRBJ2-1	14
CASRRQGGADGYTF	TGTGCCAGCAGACGACAGGGGGGAGCAGATGGCTACACCTTC	TRBD1	-	TRBV2	TRBJ1-2	14
CSANPIWTVNTEAFF	TGCAGCGCAAACCCGATATGGACAGTGAACACTGAAGCTTTCTTT	-	-	TRBV29-1	TRBJ1-1	15
CASTQGENTEAFF	TGTGCCAGCACCCAGGGCGAGAACACTGAAGCTTTCTTT	-	few	TRBV2	TRBJ1-1	13
CASSEAEDRVYGYTF	TGTGCCAGCAGTGAAGCGGAGGACAGGGTTTATGGCTACACCTTC	TRBD1	few	TRBV6-1	TRBJ1-2	15
CASDRDHTEAFF	TGTGCCAGCGACAGGGATCACACTGAAGCTTTCTTT	TRBD1	few	TRBV19	TRBJ1-1	12
CASSFGGRYADTQYF	TGTGCCAGCAGTTTTGGGGGGAGGTATGCAGATACGCAGTATTTT	-	-	TRBV27	TRBJ2-3	15
CATAQNTGELFF	TGTGCCACCGCCCAGAACACCGGGGAGCTGTTTTTT	-	few	TRBV24-1	TRBJ2-2	12
CASSPGLAATTDTQYF	TGCGCCAGCAGCCCCGGACTAGCTGCCACCACAGATACGCAGTATTTT	TRBD2	once	TRBV10-1	TRBJ2-3	16
CSARDGSGNQPQHF	TGCAGTGCTAGAGATGGGTCCGGCAATCAGCCCCAGCATTTT	-	medium-sized	TRBV20-1	TRBJ1-5	14
CASSIRWEDWRGPEQFF	TGTGCCAGTAGTATACGCTGGGAAGATTGGCGGGGTCCCGAGCAGTTCTTC	-	few	TRBV19	TRBJ2-1	17
CAWIGLGYNEQFF	TGTGCCTGGATCGGACTTGGCTACAATGAGCAGTTCTTC	-	-	TRBV30	TRBJ2-1	13
CSAKAGGLGETQYF	TGCAGTGCTAAAGCGGGGGGTTTAGGTGAGACCCAGTACTTC	TRBD2	medium-sized	TRBV20-1	TRBJ2-5	14
CASSLGVGASYEQYF	TGTGCCAGCAGCTTGGGGGTAGGGGCGAGTTACGAGCAGTACTTC	-	-	TRBV5-5	TRBJ2-7	15
CASSQYSIPTAEGKFRPLHF	TGTGCCAGCAGCCAATACTCCATCCCCACCGCGGAGGGGAAGTTTCGTCCCCTCCACTTT	-	medium-sized	TRBV7-8	TRBJ1-6	20
CASSTQHGGGSEAFF	TGTGCCAGCAGCACTCAACACGGAGGGGGCTCTGAAGCTTTCTTT	TRBD1	few	TRBV14	TRBJ1-1	15
CAIRLVEVRDEAFF	TGTGCCATCAGACTGGTAGAGGTGCGAGATGAAGCTTTCTTT	-	few	TRBV10-3	TRBJ1-1	14
CASSGQGNTEAFF	TGTGCCAGCAGTGGACAGGGGAACACTGAAGCTTTCTTT	TRBD1	-	TRBV6-1	TRBJ1-1	13
CASSPTSVALGTEAFF	TGTGCCAGCAGCCCGACCTCTGTTGCCCTGGGCACTGAAGCTTTCTTT	-	few	TRBV6-1	TRBJ1-1	16
CASRVGHILTF	TGTGCCAGCAGGGTGGGACATATCCTCACCTTC	-	-	TRBV12-3/TRBV12-4	TRBJ1-2	11
CASSIAGGSSSYNEQFF	TGTGCCAGCAGCATAGCGGGGGGCTCGAGCTCCTACAATGAGCAGTTCTTC	TRBD2	few	TRBV6-4	TRBJ2-1	17
CASSLYPGSGNTIYF	TGTGCCAGCAGCTTATACCCGGGCTCTGGAAACACCATATATTTT	-	-	TRBV7-7	TRBJ1-3	15
CSVEGTEAFF	TGCAGCGTTGAGGGAACTGAAGCTTTCTTT	-	-	TRBV29-1	TRBJ1-1	10
CASSYDRGRAYEQYF	TGTGCCAGCAGTTATGACAGGGGGCGAGCCTACGAGCAGTACTTC	TRBD1	-	TRBV6-2/TRBV6-3	TRBJ2-7	15
CASSRAPNYGYTF	TGTGCCAGCAGCCGCGCCCCTAACTATGGCTACACCTTC	-	few	TRBV6-1	TRBJ1-2	13
CASSKGSHSHGYTF	TGTGCCAGCAGCAAAGGATCCCACAGCCATGGCTACACCTTC	-	medium-sized	TRBV21-1	TRBJ1-2	14
CASSLNQGYNSPLHF	TGTGCCAGCAGCTTAAATCAAGGATATAATTCACCCCTCCACTTT	-	few	TRBV7-8	TRBJ1-6	15
CASSHAGGNYGYTF	TGTGCCAGCAGCCACGCAGGGGGTAACTATGGCTACACCTTC	TRBD1	-	TRBV6-1	TRBJ1-2	14
CASSDTSSGADVLTF	TGTGCCAGCAGTGACACTAGCTCTGGGGCCGACGTCCTGACTTTC	-	-	TRBV6-4	TRBJ2-6	15
CASSPEVGWRADTQYF	TGTGCCAGCAGCCCCGAGGTCGGATGGAGGGCAGATACGCAGTATTTT	-	-	TRBV25-1	TRBJ2-3	16
CASSPAGALNTEAFF	TGTGCCAGCAGCCCAGCAGGGGCTCTGAACACTGAAGCTTTCTTT	-	few	TRBV14	TRBJ1-1	15
CATSRDRRGIYTF	TGTGCCACCAGCAGAGATCGGCGAGGCATCTACACCTTC	-	-	TRBV15	TRBJ1-2	13